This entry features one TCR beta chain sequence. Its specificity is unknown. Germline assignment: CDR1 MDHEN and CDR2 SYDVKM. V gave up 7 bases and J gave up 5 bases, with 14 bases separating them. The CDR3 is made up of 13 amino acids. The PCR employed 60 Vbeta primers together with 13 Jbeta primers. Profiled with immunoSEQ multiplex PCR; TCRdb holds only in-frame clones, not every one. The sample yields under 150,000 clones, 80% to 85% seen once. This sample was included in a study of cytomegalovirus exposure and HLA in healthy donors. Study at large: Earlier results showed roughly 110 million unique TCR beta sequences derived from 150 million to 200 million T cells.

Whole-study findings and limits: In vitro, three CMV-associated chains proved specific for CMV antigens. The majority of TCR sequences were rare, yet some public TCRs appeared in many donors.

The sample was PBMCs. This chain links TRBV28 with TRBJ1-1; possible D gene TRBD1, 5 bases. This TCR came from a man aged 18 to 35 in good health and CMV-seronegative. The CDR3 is CASKLRGGTEAFF. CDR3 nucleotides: TGTGCCAGCAAACTTAGGGGAGGGACTGAAGCTTTCTTT.